Detailed here is one T cell receptor beta chain. The CDR3 is 16 amino acids. V lost 0 bases and J 1 base, leaving 7 bases between the germline ends. Germline V lookup: CDR1 ENHRY, CDR2 SYGVKD. The data stem from a study of blood T cell repertoires in COVID-19. Across the whole study: Sample material is recorded as cDNA or gDNA derived from T cells, B-cell-depleted T cells, or PBMCs.

Sequencing used immunoSEQ multiplex PCR; TCRdb keeps in-frame clones, though not all of them. Among tens of thousands of clones, around 87% were seen once, and the ten largest hold 7.5% to 9.5%. The chain joins TRBV10-3 to TRBJ2-6, with a tentative D call TRBD1 (5 bases). The clonotype comes from a man older than 75 with active or convalescent COVID-19. Sequences were obtained from peripheral blood. Here the CDR3 DNA reads TGTGCCATCAGTGAGTCTCCAGGGTCTGGGGCCAACGTCCTGACTTTC. Its protein is CAISESPGSGANVLTF.